This TCR beta chain originates from a study of cytomegalovirus exposure and HLA in healthy donors. General observations from the study: Presence/absence results assume similar sequencing depth per donor, which may not hold.

Remarks on this clone: What it binds is unknown.

The CDR3 runs 16 residues. Trimming at V came to 3 bases and at J to 1 base, leaving 4 bases not matched to a gene. Germline V CDR1 and CDR2: LNHNV, YYDKDF (reference sequence). A multiplex PCR was run with 60 Vbeta primers and 13 Jbeta primers. TCRdb's table, derived via immunoSEQ multiplex PCR, lists solely in-frame clones and lacks some. The sample includes more than 95,000 clones, 76% of them seen just once. The sequence derives from a woman aged 18-29 years in good health and CMV-seropositive. The rearrangement uses TRBV15 and TRBJ2-5; 11 bases are shared with TRBD2. The sequencing input was PBMCs. The CDR3 is CATSSAGTSGQETQYF. In DNA, the CDR3 is TGTGCCACCAGCAGCGCAGGGACTAGCGGCCAAGAGACCCAGTACTTC.